This T cell receptor (beta chain) was profiled in a study of shared clonotypes between healthy human individuals. The naive CD8 subset, CD45RO-negative cells positively selected for CCR7, excluded terminally differentiated effector memory CD45RA+ cells. Once extracted for a subset, genomic DNA was divided evenly among several immunoSEQ plates. Generated by immunoSEQ multiplex PCR, the TCRdb table keeps only in-frame clones and is missing some. There are more than 550,000 clones in the sample; around 92% occur only once, and approximately 24% lies in the top ten. Concerning this clone itself: Other DNA sequences of this sample code for an identical CDR3.

The CDR3 is 15 amino acids. The junction had 2 bases not matched to a gene; V was cut back by 4 bases and J by 2 bases. Germline V CDR1 and CDR2: MNHNS, SASEGT. This chain uses TRBV6-1 with TRBJ2-1; 10 bases are a match to TRBD2. The specimen sequenced was naive CD8+ T cells sorted from blood. This TCR was recovered from a young man in good health. The CDR3 sequence: CASSALAGAYNEQFF. The CDR3 DNA is TGTGCCAGCAGTGCCCTAGCGGGAGCCTACAATGAGCAGTTCTTC.